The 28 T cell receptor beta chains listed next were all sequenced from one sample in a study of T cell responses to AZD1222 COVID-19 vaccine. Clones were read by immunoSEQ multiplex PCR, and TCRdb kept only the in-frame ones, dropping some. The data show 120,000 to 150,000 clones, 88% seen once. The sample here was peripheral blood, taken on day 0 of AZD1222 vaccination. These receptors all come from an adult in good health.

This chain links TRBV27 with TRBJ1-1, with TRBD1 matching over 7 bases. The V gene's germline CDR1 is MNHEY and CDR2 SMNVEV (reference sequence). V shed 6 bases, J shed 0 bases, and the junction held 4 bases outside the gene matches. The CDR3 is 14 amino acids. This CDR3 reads CASSGDRLNTEAFF. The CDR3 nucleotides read TGTGCCAGCAGCGGGGACAGACTGAACACTGAAGCTTTCTTT.

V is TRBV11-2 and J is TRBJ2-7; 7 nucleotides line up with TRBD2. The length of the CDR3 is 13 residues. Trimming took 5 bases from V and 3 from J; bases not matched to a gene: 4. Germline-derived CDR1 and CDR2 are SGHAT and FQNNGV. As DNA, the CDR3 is TGTGCCAGCAGCCGTGGACTAGACTACGAGCAGTACTTC. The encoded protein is CASSRGLDYEQYF.

CDR3 in DNA: TGTGCCAGCAGCTTAGTTCAGGTGGGTGAGCAGTTCTTC. This encodes CASSLVQVGEQFF. The V gene is TRBV11-2, the J gene TRBJ2-1; D ambiguous. CDR1 and CDR2 from the germline V gene are SGHAT and FQNNGV. This CDR3 is 13 amino acids long. V was trimmed by 1 base and J by 9 bases, leaving 10 bases between them. Full variable domain (remainder filled in from reference TRBV11-2 and TRBJ2-1): EAGVAQSPRYKIIEKRQSVAFWCNPISGHATLYWYQQILGQGPKLLIQFQNNGVVDDSQLPKDRFSAERLKGVDSTLKIQPAKLEDSAVYLCASSLVQVGEQFFGPGTRLTVL.

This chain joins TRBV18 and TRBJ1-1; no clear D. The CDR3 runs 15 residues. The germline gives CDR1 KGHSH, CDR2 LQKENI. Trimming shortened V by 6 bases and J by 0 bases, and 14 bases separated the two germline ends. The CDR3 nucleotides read TGTGCCAGCTCCCGCCGGGCAGATATGAACACTGAAGCTTTCTTT. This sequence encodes CASSRRADMNTEAFF.

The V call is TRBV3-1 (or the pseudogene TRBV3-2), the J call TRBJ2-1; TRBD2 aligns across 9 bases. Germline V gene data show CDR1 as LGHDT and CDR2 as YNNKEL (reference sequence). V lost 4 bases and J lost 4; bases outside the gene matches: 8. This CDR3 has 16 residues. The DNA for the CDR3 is TGTGCCAGCAGCCGAGGGGCGGGAGGGACTTACAATGAGCAGTTCTTC. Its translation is CASSRGAGGTYNEQFF.

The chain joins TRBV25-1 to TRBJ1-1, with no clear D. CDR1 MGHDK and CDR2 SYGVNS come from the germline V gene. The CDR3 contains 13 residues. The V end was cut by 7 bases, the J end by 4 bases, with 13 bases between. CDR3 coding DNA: TGTGCCAGCACGGACCCCTCGGCCACTGAAGCTTTCTTT. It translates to CASTDPSATEAFF.

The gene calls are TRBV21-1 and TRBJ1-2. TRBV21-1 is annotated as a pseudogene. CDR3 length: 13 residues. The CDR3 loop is CASSKWEHPGYTF. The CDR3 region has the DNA TGTGCCAGCAGCAAGTGGGAGCACCCCGGCTACACCTTC.

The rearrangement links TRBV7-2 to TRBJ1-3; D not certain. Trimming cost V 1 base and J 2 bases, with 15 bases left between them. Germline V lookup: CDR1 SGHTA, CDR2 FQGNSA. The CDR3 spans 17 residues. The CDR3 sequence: CASSLVVARLPGNTIYF. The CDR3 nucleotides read TGTGCCAGCAGCTTAGTGGTCGCCCGTTTGCCTGGAAACACCATATATTTT.

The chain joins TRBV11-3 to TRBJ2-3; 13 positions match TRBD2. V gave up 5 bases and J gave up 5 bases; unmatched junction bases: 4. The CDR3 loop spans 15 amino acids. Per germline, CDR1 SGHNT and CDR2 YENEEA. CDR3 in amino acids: CASSRTSGSVDTQYF. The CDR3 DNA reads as TGTGCCAGCAGCCGGACTAGCGGGAGTGTAGATACGCAGTATTTT.

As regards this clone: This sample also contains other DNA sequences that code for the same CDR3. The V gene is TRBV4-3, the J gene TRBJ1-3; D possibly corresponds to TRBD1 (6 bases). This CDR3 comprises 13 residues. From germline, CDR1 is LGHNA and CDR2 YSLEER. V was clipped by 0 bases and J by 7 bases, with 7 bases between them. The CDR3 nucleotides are TGCGCCAGCAGCCAAGATAGGGGGAACACCATATATTTT. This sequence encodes CASSQDRGNTIYF.

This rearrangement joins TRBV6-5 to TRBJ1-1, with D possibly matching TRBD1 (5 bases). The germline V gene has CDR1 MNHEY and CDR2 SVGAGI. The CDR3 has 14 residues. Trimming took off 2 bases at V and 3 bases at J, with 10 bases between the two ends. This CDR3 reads CASSYRGSHTEAFF. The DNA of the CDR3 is TGTGCCAGCAGTTACAGGGGATCACACACTGAAGCTTTCTTT.

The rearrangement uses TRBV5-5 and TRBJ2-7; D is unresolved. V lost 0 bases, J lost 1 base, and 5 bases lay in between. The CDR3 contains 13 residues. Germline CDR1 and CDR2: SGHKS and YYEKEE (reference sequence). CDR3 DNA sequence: TGTGCCAGCAGCTTGGCAATTTCCTACGAGCAGTACTTC. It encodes CASSLAISYEQYF. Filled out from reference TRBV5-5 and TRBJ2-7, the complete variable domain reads DAGVTQSPTHLIKTRGQQVTLRCSPISGHKSVSWYQQVLGQGPQFIFQYYEKEERGRGNFPDRFSARQFPNYSSELNVNALLLGDSALYLCASSLAISYEQYFGPGTRLTVT.

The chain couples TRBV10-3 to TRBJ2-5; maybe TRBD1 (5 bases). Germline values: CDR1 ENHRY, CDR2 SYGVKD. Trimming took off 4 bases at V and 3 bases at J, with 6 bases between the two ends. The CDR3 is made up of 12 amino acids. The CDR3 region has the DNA TGTGCCATCAGTGTGACAGAAGAGACCCAGTACTTC. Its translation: CAISVTEETQYF.

CDR3 protein: CASSPPPGAYYEQYF. The CDR3 coding sequence is TGCGCCAGCAGTCCCCCCCCAGGGGCTTACTACGAGCAGTACTTC. This chain links TRBV23-1 with TRBJ2-7, with D maybe TRBD1 (6 bases). TRBV23-1 is treated as an ORF (open reading frame) with a function not yet certain. V lost 4 bases and J lost 3, with 16 bases in between. This CDR3 has 15 residues.

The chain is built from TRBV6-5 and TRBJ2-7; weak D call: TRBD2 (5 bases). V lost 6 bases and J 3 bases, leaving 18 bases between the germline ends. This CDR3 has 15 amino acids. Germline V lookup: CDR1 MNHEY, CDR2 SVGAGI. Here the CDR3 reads CASRRRPGSDYEQYF. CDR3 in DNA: TGTGCCAGCAGACGACGTCCGGGATCAGACTACGAGCAGTACTTC.

This chain's CDR3 is CASSQRESPYGYTF. The CDR3 region has the DNA TGCGCCAGCAGCCAACGTGAGAGTCCCTATGGCTACACCTTC. V is TRBV4-1 and J is TRBJ1-2; no clear D. The CDR3 loop spans 14 amino acids. Trimming shortened V by 2 bases and J by 4 bases, and 11 bases separated the two germline ends. Germline V gives CDR1 MGHRA, CDR2 YSYEKL.

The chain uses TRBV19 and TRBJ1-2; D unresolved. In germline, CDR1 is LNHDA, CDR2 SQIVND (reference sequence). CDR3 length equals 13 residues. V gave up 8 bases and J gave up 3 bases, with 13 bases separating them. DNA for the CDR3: TGTGCCAGTGGTGGGGTCCTCGACTATGGCTACACCTTC. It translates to CASGGVLDYGYTF.

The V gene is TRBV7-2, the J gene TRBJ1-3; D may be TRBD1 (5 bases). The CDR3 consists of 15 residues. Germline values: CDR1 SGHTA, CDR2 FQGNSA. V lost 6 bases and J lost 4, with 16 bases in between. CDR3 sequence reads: CASRLSGVGGNTIYF. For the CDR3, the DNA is TGTGCCAGCAGGCTGTCGGGGGTAGGAGGAAACACCATATATTTT. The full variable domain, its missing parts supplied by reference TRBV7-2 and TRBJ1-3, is GAGVSQSPSNKVTEKGKDVELRCDPISGHTALYWYRQSLGQGLEFLIYFQGNSAPDKSGLPSDRFSAERTGGSVSTLTIQRTQQEDSAVYLCASRLSGVGGNTIYFGEGSWLTVV.

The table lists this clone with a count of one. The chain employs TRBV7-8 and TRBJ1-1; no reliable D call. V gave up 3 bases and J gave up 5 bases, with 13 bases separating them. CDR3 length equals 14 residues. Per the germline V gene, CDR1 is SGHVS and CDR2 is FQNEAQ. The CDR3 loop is CASSLLGGGTEAFF. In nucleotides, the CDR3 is TGTGCCAGCAGCTTGTTAGGAGGTGGGACTGAAGCTTTCTTT.

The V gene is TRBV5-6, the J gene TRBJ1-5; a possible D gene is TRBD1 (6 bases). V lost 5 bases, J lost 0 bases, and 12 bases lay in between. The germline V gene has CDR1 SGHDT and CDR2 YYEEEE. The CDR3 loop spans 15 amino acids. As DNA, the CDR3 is TGTGCCAGCAGATCCGGGACAAATAGCAATCAGCCCCAGCATTTT. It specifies CASRSGTNSNQPQHF.

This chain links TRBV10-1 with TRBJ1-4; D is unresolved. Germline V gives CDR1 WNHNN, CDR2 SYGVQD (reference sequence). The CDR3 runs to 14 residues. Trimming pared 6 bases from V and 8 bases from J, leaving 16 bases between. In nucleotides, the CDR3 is TGCGCCAGCAGCGCCAGTTGGGAGGGCGAAAAACTGTTTTTT. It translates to CASSASWEGEKLFF.

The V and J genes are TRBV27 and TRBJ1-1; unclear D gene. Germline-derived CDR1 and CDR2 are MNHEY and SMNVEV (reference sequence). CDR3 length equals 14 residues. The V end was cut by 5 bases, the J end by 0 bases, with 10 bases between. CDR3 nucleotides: TGTGCCAGCAGTCTACAGTTTTTGAACACTGAAGCTTTCTTT. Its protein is CASSLQFLNTEAFF.

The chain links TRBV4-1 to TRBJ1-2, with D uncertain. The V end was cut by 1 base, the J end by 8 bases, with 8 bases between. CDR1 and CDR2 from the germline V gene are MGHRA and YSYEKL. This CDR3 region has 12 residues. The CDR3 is CASSQALGGYTF. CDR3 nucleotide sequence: TGCGCCAGCAGCCAAGCGTTGGGGGGCTACACCTTC.

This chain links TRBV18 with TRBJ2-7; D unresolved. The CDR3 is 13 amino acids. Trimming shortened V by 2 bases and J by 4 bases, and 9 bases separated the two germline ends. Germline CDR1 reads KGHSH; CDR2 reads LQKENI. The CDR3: CASSPNPRYEQYF. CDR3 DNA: TGTGCCAGCTCACCAAATCCCAGGTACGAGCAGTACTTC. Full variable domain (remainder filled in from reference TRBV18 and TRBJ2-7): NAGVMQNPRHLVRRRGQEARLRCSPMKGHSHVYWYRQLPEEGLKFMVYLQKENIIDESGMPKERFSAEFPKEGPSILRIQQVVRGDSAAYFCASSPNPRYEQYFGPGTRLTVT.

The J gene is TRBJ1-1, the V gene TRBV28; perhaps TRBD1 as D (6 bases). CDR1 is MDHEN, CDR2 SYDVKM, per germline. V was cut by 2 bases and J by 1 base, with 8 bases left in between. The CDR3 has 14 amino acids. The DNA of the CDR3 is TGTGCCAGCAGTTTAACACAGGGGAACACTGAAGCTTTCTTT. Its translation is CASSLTQGNTEAFF.

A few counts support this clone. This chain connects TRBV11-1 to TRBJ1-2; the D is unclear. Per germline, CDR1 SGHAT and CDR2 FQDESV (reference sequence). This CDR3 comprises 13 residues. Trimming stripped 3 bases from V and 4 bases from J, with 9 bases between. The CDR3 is CASSLLTSYGYTF. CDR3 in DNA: TGTGCCAGCAGCTTGTTAACTTCCTATGGCTACACCTTC.

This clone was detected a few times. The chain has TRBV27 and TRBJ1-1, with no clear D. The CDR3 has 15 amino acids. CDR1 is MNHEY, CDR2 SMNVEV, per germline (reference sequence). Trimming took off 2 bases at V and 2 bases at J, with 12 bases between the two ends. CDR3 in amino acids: CASSLTALPNTEAFF. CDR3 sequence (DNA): TGTGCCAGCAGTTTAACAGCCCTCCCCAACACTGAAGCTTTCTTT.

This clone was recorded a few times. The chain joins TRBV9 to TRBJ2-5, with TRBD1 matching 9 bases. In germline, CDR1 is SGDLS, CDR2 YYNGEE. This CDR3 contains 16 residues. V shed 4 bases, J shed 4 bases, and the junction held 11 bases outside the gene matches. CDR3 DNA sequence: TGTGCCAGCAGCTTACGACAGGGGGGCCAGGGAGAGACCCAGTACTTC. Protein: CASSLRQGGQGETQYF. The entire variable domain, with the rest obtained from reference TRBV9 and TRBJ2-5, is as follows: DSGVTQTPKHLITATGQRVTLRCSPRSGDLSVYWYQQSLDQGLQFLIQYYNGEERAKGNILERFSAQQFPDLHSELNLSSLELGDSALYFCASSLRQGGQGETQYFGPGTRLLVL.